This is a list of T cell receptor beta chains from one sample in a study of blood T cells in healthy people across ages. TCRdb called the 5' RACE reads again in MiXCR, with one record for every CDR3 protein. The sample has about a million distinct CDR3 sequences, approximately 49% seen once. Sequenced sample: blood. These receptors were taken from a man aged 30-40 years in good health. Each CDR3 is given with its conserved first and last residue. A D gene is named only where the DNA matches it firmly. Expanded clones get a size class; other rows say once, few or many, or leave the size out.

len	d_gene	j_gene	abundance	v_gene	CDR3nt	CDR3aa
16	.	TRBJ2-7	.	TRBV4-3	TGCGCCAGCAGCCAAGATGACGAAGGGGAAACCTACGAGCAGTACTTC	CASSQDDEGETYEQYF
15	.	TRBJ2-3	many	TRBV7-2	TGTGCCAGCAGCCCAAGGGGGATCCACACAGATACGCAGTATTTT	CASSPRGIHTDTQYF
14	.	TRBJ1-2	few	TRBV6-5	TGTGCCAGCAGTTCGAGGACAGCAAACTATGGCTACACCTTC	CASSSRTANYGYTF
15	.	TRBJ1-1	.	TRBV11-2	TGTGCCAGCAGCTTAGAACCAGGGAAAAACACTGAAGCTTTCTTT	CASSLEPGKNTEAFF
15	.	TRBJ2-2	.	TRBV3-1	TGTGCCAGCAGCCAGGGGACGGTGAACACCGGGGAGCTGTTTTTT	CASSQGTVNTGELFF
15	TRBD1	TRBJ2-4	.	TRBV27	TGTGCCAGCAGACAGGGGGACGGGGCCAAAAACATTCAGTACTTC	CASRQGDGAKNIQYF
15	.	TRBJ2-1	many	TRBV4-3	TGCGCCAGCAGCCAAGATCGAGGACGGCGCTCTGAGCAGTTCTTC	CASSQDRGRRSEQFF
16	TRBD1	TRBJ1-1	.	TRBV5-1	TGCGCCAGCAGACCTCCGTACAGGGGACCCAACACTGAAGCTTTCTTT	CASRPPYRGPNTEAFF
14	TRBD1	TRBJ2-7	few	TRBV6-1	TGTGCCAGCACCCCAAGACAGGGAACCTACGAGCAGTACTTC	CASTPRQGTYEQYF
14	.	TRBJ2-5	few	TRBV5-6	TGTGCCAGCAGCTTGGAGGACGGTCTACGAGTGCAGTACTTC	CASSLEDGLRVQYF
14	.	TRBJ2-7	.	TRBV6-5	TGTGCCAGCAGCCACAGGGCCCCCTCCTACGAGCAGTACTTC	CASSHRAPSYEQYF
17	.	TRBJ2-2	.	TRBV12-3/TRBV12-4	TGTGCCAGCAGTTCCCCCAAGACAGCTCGGAACACCGGGGAGCTGTTTTTT	CASSSPKTARNTGELFF
13	.	TRBJ2-3	once	TRBV12-3/TRBV12-4	TGTGCCAGCAGCTCGGGGGTCGGAGATACGCAGTATTTT	CASSSGVGDTQYF
13	TRBD1	TRBJ1-5	once	TRBV29-1	TGCAGCGGGGGACAGGGGGCAGGTCAGCCCCAGCATTTT	CSGGQGAGQPQHF
17	.	TRBJ1-4	.	TRBV29-1	TGCAGCGTTGAAGATCATCGGTACCCTGCAACTAATGAAAAACTGTTTTTT	CSVEDHRYPATNEKLFF
17	TRBD2	TRBJ2-5	.	TRBV3-1	TGTGCCAGCAGCCAAGGCGGGGGGCTTCTCCTCGAAGAGACCCAGTACTTC	CASSQGGGLLLEETQYF
14	.	TRBJ2-7	few	TRBV20-1	TGCAGTGCTAGTTATAGGGGCACAGCCTACGAGCAGTACTTC	CSASYRGTAYEQYF
17	TRBD2	TRBJ2-3	.	TRBV4-1	TGCGCCAGCAGCCAAATGGCTAGCGGGGGGCTCACAGATACGCAGTATTTT	CASSQMASGGLTDTQYF
14	TRBD1	TRBJ1-2	many	TRBV5-6	TGTGCCAGCAGCTCTGGGACAGCGACTTATGGCTACACCTTC	CASSSGTATYGYTF
13	TRBD1	TRBJ2-7	few	TRBV24-1	TGTGCCACCAGTGAAACAGGGGAGTACGAGCAGTACTTC	CATSETGEYEQYF
13	.	TRBJ2-7	.	TRBV6-1	TGTGCCACCTCCGAGACCTCCGTCAGGGAGCAGTACTTC	CATSETSVREQYF
16	.	TRBJ2-5	few	TRBV6-5	TGTGCCAGCACCCAGGGAGTTCAGGGAGCGGCAGAGACCCAGTACTTC	CASTQGVQGAAETQYF
13	.	TRBJ2-7	.	TRBV6-1	TGTGCCAGCAGTGAACACCACCCCTACGAGCAGTACTTC	CASSEHHPYEQYF
15	.	TRBJ2-7	few	TRBV3-1	TGTGCCAGCAGCCGAGAGTCACAGGGTGTAGGCGAGCAGTACTTC	CASSRESQGVGEQYF
17	TRBD2	TRBJ2-5	.	TRBV4-1	TGCGCCAGCAGCCAAGTTAACCAGCGGGGGACCCAAGAGACCCAGTACTTC	CASSQVNQRGTQETQYF
13	TRBD2	TRBJ2-5	few	TRBV24-1	TGTGCCACCAGCCGGACTAGCGGGGAGACCCAGTACTTC	CATSRTSGETQYF
17	.	TRBJ2-3	few	TRBV4-2	TGTGCCAGCAGCCAAGGGGGGCCTAGTGAACGCACAGATACGCAGTATTTT	CASSQGGPSERTDTQYF
14	.	TRBJ2-1	.	TRBV5-8	TGTGCCAGCAGCTCCTGGACCCGCTACAATGAGCAGTTCTTC	CASSSWTRYNEQFF
16	TRBD2	TRBJ2-7	.	TRBV7-2	TGTGCCAGCAGCAAAGCCCTAGCGGGGGGGAGCTACGAGCAGTACTTC	CASSKALAGGSYEQYF
9	.	TRBJ2-5	many	TRBV7-2	TGTGCGGCACAAGAGACCCAGTACTTC	CAAQETQYF
16	.	TRBJ2-2	few	TRBV11-3	TGTGCCAGCATCCCGCCCGGGACAATGAACACCGGGGAGCTGTTTTTT	CASIPPGTMNTGELFF
13	.	TRBJ1-2	.	TRBV20-1	TGCAGTGCTAGCCCCACCCTGGTGAGAGGCTACACCTTC	CSASPTLVRGYTF
17	.	TRBJ2-3	few	TRBV2	TGTGCCAGCAGTGAAACGGGGGGCAGGGGGCGAACAGATACGCAGTATTTT	CASSETGGRGRTDTQYF
15	TRBD1	TRBJ1-5	.	TRBV7-2	TGTGCCAGCAGCTTAGGGGACAGGGACACTCAGCCCCAGCATTTT	CASSLGDRDTQPQHF
16	TRBD2	TRBJ2-5	.	TRBV9	TGTGCCAGCAGCGTAGGGCCAAGCGGGGGGGAAGAGACCCAGTACTTC	CASSVGPSGGEETQYF
16	TRBD2	TRBJ2-3	.	TRBV7-8	TGTGCCAGCAGCTTAGAGGTAGCGGGGGGCCAGATAACGCAGTATTTT	CASSLEVAGGQITQYF
15	.	TRBJ2-7	many	TRBV14	TGTGCCAGCAGCCAAGATCTTGCAGTCGCCTACGAGCAGTACTTC	CASSQDLAVAYEQYF
15	.	TRBJ1-2	.	TRBV20-1	TGCAGTGCTAGAGAACGAGCGGGTGGGGGCTATGGCTACACCTTC	CSARERAGGGYGYTF
14	TRBD1	TRBJ1-2	.	TRBV11-2	TGTGCCAGCAGCTTAGATCCCACAGGGGATGGCTACACCTTC	CASSLDPTGDGYTF
16	.	TRBJ2-7	.	TRBV28	TGTGCCAGCAGTCCTCGGGAGTCGGTAAGATCCAACGAGCAGTACTTC	CASSPRESVRSNEQYF
14	.	TRBJ1-5	.	TRBV7-2	TGTGCCAGCACCGGGACTGCTAGCAATCAGCCCCAGCATTTT	CASTGTASNQPQHF
17	.	TRBJ1-6	few	TRBV2	TGTGCCAGCAGTGAGACGATGAGGGTTTCGGATAATTCACCCCTCCACTTT	CASSETMRVSDNSPLHF
14	.	TRBJ2-4	.	TRBV28	TGTGCCAGCAGTACCAGGGTGGCCAAAAACATTCAGTACTTC	CASSTRVAKNIQYF
14	.	TRBJ1-5	.	TRBV12-3/TRBV12-4	TGTGCCAGCACCACCACGGGCCGCAATCAGCCCCAGCATTTT	CASTTTGRNQPQHF
15	TRBD1	TRBJ1-2	.	TRBV5-1	TGCGCCAGCAGCACGACAGGGGTAGGAAACTATGGCTACACCTTC	CASSTTGVGNYGYTF
15	.	TRBJ1-1	.	TRBV28	TGTGCCAGCAGTTTATCTAGCGCATTGAACACTGAAGCTTTCTTT	CASSLSSALNTEAFF
15	TRBD1	TRBJ2-5	.	TRBV7-2	TGTGCCAGCAGCGCTCACAGGGGGAATAAAAAGACCCAGTACTTC	CASSAHRGNKKTQYF
16	.	TRBJ1-6	few	TRBV7-8	TGTGCCAGCAGCTTAGTCTGGGGCGCGAATAATTCACCCCTCCACTTT	CASSLVWGANNSPLHF
17	TRBD1	TRBJ2-7	.	TRBV5-1	TGCGCCAGCAGCTTGTTCCCCCCCGGGACAGGGCTCTACGAGCAGTACTTC	CASSLFPPGTGLYEQYF
14	.	TRBJ2-7	few	TRBV29-1	TGCAGCGTTGTCTATCGGGACAACTCCTACGAGCAGTACTTC	CSVVYRDNSYEQYF
16	.	TRBJ1-1	.	TRBV2	TGTGCCAGCAGTGAAGCGCTCGGTAGGGGGAACACTGAAGCTTTCTTT	CASSEALGRGNTEAFF
15	TRBD2	TRBJ2-1	few	TRBV9	TGTGCCAGCAGCGAGGCCCCACTAGCGAACAATGAGCAGTTCTTC	CASSEAPLANNEQFF